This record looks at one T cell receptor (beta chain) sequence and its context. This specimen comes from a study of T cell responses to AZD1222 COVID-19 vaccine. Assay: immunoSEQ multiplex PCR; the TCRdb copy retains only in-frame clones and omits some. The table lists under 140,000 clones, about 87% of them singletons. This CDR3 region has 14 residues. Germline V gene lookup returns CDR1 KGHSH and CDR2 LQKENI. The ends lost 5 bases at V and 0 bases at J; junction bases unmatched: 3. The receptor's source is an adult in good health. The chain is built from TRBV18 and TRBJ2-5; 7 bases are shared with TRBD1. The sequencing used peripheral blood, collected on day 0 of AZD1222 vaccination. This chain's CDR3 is CASSFGQDQETQYF. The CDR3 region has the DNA TGTGCCAGCTCATTCGGACAGGACCAAGAGACCCAGTACTTC.